Presented here are 30 T cell receptor beta chains from one specimen sequenced in a study of glioma-infiltrating T cells. Using RNA template, CDR3s of TCR alpha and beta were amplified with iRepertoire arm-PCR. TCRdb fed the multiplex PCR reads into MiXCR, producing one record per CDR3 protein. Of over 130,000 distinct CDR3 sequences listed, about 39% are singletons. The sequenced sample consisted of glioma tissue, nonneoplastic brain tissue, or PBMCs (not recorded which). These TCRs come from a human donor with low-grade glioma or glioblastoma, undergoing nonglioma brain surgery, or in good health (not recorded which).

J is TRBJ2-3 and V is TRBV12-3 or TRBV12-4, with D hard to call. The ends were cut back, 6 bases at V and 6 bases at J, with 16 bases in the middle. The CDR3 has 14 residues. The CDR3 DNA is TGTGCCAGCAGGGAACCAATCCTTTTGGATACGCAGTATTTT. The encoded protein is CASREPILLDTQYF.

V and J are TRBV6-2 or TRBV6-3 and TRBJ2-1; possible D gene TRBD2, 6 bases. CDR1 and CDR2 (germline): MNHEY, SVGEGT. V dropped 2 bases and J dropped 8 bases, with 16 bases sitting between them. The CDR3 is 15 residues long. CDR3 protein: CASSYRASVEDEQFF. The CDR3, as DNA: TGTGCCAGCAGTTACAGGGCTAGCGTTGAGGATGAGCAGTTCTTC.

As regards this clonotype: A much larger clone lies one base from this, so it may be a read error. This rearrangement joins TRBV27 to TRBJ2-1; D is unresolved. Per the germline V gene, CDR1 is MNHEY and CDR2 is SMNVEV (reference sequence). CDR3 length: 11 amino acids. The CDR3 nucleotides are TGTGCCAGCGGTTTAAATGGTGAGCAGTTCTTC. It encodes CASGLNGEQFF.

This chain joins TRBV3-1 and TRBJ2-7; D is undetermined. The germline gives CDR1 LGHDT, CDR2 YNNKEL (reference sequence). The ends were cut back, 3 bases at V and 3 bases at J, with 9 bases in the middle. The CDR3 spans 13 residues. The CDR3 here is CASSQANIYEQYF. The CDR3 DNA sequence: TGTGCCAGCAGCCAGGCGAACATCTACGAGCAGTACTTC.

The chain uses TRBV18 and TRBJ1-4; the D is unclear. CDR1 is KGHSH, CDR2 LQKENI, per germline. The CDR3 spans 11 residues. V lost 6 bases to trimming and J lost 6 bases, with 5 bases between them. For the CDR3, the DNA is TGTGCCAGCTCCACGGATGAAAAACTGTTTTTT. It yields the protein CASSTDEKLFF.

This chain's CDR3 is CASSSLRDRVAEQYF. The CDR3 nucleotides read TGTGCCAGCAGCTCACTCCGGGACAGGGTAGCCGAGCAGTACTTC. This chain uses TRBV27 with TRBJ2-7; 9 bases map to TRBD1. This CDR3 contains 15 residues. Per the germline V gene, CDR1 is MNHEY and CDR2 is SMNVEV (reference sequence). J gave up 6 bases and V 6 bases, and 12 bases lay outside the gene matches.

Of note for this clonotype: The junction differs from germline at one of its ends, possibly a read error. The CDR3 spells CARSLTGPGGSGYTF. The CDR3 DNA reads as TGTGCCAGAAGTTTAACCGGCCCGGGGGGGTCCGGCTACACCTTC. V gene TRBV27 combines with J gene TRBJ1-2; D perhaps matches TRBD1 (5 bases). This CDR3 is 15 amino acids long. From germline, CDR1 is MNHEY and CDR2 SMNVEV (reference sequence).

The V and J genes are TRBV6-1 and TRBJ2-3; 12 nucleotides match TRBD2. CDR3 length: 21 residues. Germline values: CDR1 MNHNS, CDR2 SASEGT. Trimming took 6 bases from V and 0 from J; bases not matched to a gene: 19. The CDR3 nucleotides read TGTGCCAGCAGCCCGGATTTACCTGGACTAGCGGGGCGACATAGCACAGATACGCAGTATTTT. Its translation: CASSPDLPGLAGRHSTDTQYF.

This sequence joins TRBV30 and TRBJ2-3; TRBD1 matches 7 bases. Germline values: CDR1 GTSNPN, CDR2 SVGIG (reference sequence). With V trimmed by 1 base and J by 3 bases, 7 bases remained unmatched. The CDR3 totals 15 residues. In DNA form, the CDR3 reads TGTGCCTGGAGTGAGGACAGGCGACAGACAGATACGCAGTATTTT. As protein: CAWSEDRRQTDTQYF. Complete variable domain (other parts from reference TRBV30 and TRBJ2-3): SQTIHQWPATLVQPVGSPLSLECTVEGTSNPNLYWYRQAAGRGLQLLFYSVGIGQISSEVPQNLSASRPQDRQFILSSKKLLLSDSGFYLCAWSEDRRQTDTQYFGPGTRLTVL.

This clonotype was recorded many times. This chain connects TRBV6-1 to TRBJ1-3; D is uncertain. The V gene's germline CDR1 is MNHNS and CDR2 SASEGT. V lost 6 bases and J 0 bases, leaving 6 bases between the germline ends. The CDR3 has 13 amino acids. CDR3 amino acids: CASRGNSGNTIYF. CDR3 DNA sequence: TGTGCCAGCAGAGGGAACTCTGGAAACACCATATATTTT.

The gene calls are TRBV6-6 and TRBJ2-5; 7 bases match TRBD1. CDR1 and CDR2 (germline): MNHNY, SVGAGI (reference sequence). With 5 bases clipped from V and 2 bases from J, the junction kept 8 bases outside the gene matches. The CDR3 is 15 residues long. CDR3 nucleotide sequence: TGTGCCAGCAGTCTGGGACAGTCCTATCAAGAGACCCAGTACTTC. It encodes CASSLGQSYQETQYF.

On this clonotype itself: A read error is possible here, since a much larger clone lies one base away. The rearrangement joins TRBV3-1 to TRBJ2-1, with 9 nucleotides matching TRBD2. The J call may be in error: the DNA end matches TRBJ2-5 better. The CDR3 spans 17 residues. The germline V gene encodes CDR1 LGHDT and CDR2 YNNKEL (reference sequence). In DNA form, the CDR3 reads TGTGCCAGCAGCAAAGCGGGAGGCTATCAGTACCAAGAGACCCAGTACTTC. Amino acids: CASSKAGGYQYQETQYF.

This clonotype was detected only a few times. The chain employs TRBV20-1 and TRBJ1-2; D is undetermined. Germline assignment: CDR1 DFQATT and CDR2 SNEGSKA (reference sequence). The V end was cut by 1 base, the J end by 4 bases, with 10 bases between. This CDR3 has 13 amino acids. CDR3 sequence: CSARVETGYGYTF. The CDR3 DNA reads as TGCAGTGCTAGAGTCGAGACGGGCTATGGCTACACCTTC.

This clonotype has a handful of counts. V and J are TRBV7-2 and TRBJ2-5; tentative D call: TRBD2 (5 bases). Germline assignment: CDR1 SGHTA and CDR2 FQGNSA. V dropped 2 bases and J dropped 3 bases, with 16 bases sitting between them. This CDR3 is built from 16 residues. Written as DNA, the CDR3 is TGTGCCAGCAGCTTATACTACGGGGTACTAAAAGAGACCCAGTACTTC. This translates into CASSLYYGVLKETQYF.

The J gene is TRBJ2-7, the V gene TRBV18; D might be TRBD1 (6 bases). Per the germline V gene, CDR1 is KGHSH and CDR2 is LQKENI. Trimming cost V 2 bases and J 5 bases, with 13 bases left between them. This CDR3 spans 14 amino acids. The CDR3 region has the DNA TGTGCCAGCTCACCATTACTACAGGGCGACGAGCAGTACTTC. Translating it yields CASSPLLQGDEQYF.

CDR3 bases: TGTGCCAGCAGCCAAGATCGCCTGGATACGCAGTATTTT. This gives the protein CASSQDRLDTQYF. The chain has TRBV4-2 and TRBJ2-3; no clear D. The germline V gene has CDR1 LGHNA and CDR2 YNFKEQ. This CDR3 is built from 13 residues. Trimming pared 0 bases from V and 6 bases from J, leaving 7 bases between.

In its sample, this clonotype was seen a few times. The chain recombines TRBV2 with TRBJ1-2; maybe TRBD1 (6 bases). Germline values: CDR1 SNHLY, CDR2 FYNNEI. The CDR3 covers 13 residues. The V end was cut by 8 bases, the J end by 2 bases, with 12 bases between. The CDR3 loop is CASAGGQNYGYTF. The CDR3 nucleotides read TGTGCCAGCGCCGGGGGCCAGAACTATGGCTACACCTTC.

This chain connects TRBV4-1 to TRBJ1-2, with D possibly being TRBD1 (5 bases). Trimming removed 0 bases from V and 3 bases from J, with 14 bases in between. The CDR3 consists of 16 residues. Germline-derived CDR1 and CDR2 are MGHRA and YSYEKL. The CDR3 loop reads CASSQDGAVSDYGYTF. Written as DNA, the CDR3 is TGCGCCAGCAGCCAAGATGGGGCAGTCAGTGACTATGGCTACACCTTC.

This clonotype has more than one count but fewer than ten. The chain carries TRBV6-2 or TRBV6-3 and TRBJ2-1; 8 bases match TRBD2. The V and J ends lost 5 bases and 12 bases, in that order; junction bases with no gene match: 15. CDR1 is MNHEY, CDR2 SVGEGT, per germline. The CDR3 sequence is 15 residues long. The DNA of the CDR3 is TGTGCCAGCAGTGCCCATCTAGCGGGCTTAATGAGGCAGTTCTTC. It yields the protein CASSAHLAGLMRQFF.

The chain couples TRBV18 to TRBJ2-5; TRBD2 matches 7 bases. V lost 3 bases and J lost 2; bases outside the gene matches: 9. There are 16 residues in the CDR3. Germline CDR1 KGHSH, CDR2 LQKENI. CDR3 region: CASSPFRRGTQETQYF. The DNA of the CDR3 is TGTGCCAGCTCACCCTTCCGGCGGGGGACGCAAGAGACCCAGTACTTC.

Details on this clonotype: The junction does not match germline at one end; this may be a read error. The chain joins TRBV7-6 to TRBJ1-4; weak D call: TRBD1 (5 bases). CDR1 is SGHVS, CDR2 FNYEAQ, per germline. The CDR3 is made up of 15 amino acids. CDR3 bases: TGTGCCCGCAGTAAGCAGGGACGGGCGAATGAAAAACTGTTTTTT. Protein: CARSKQGRANEKLFF.

This sequence joins TRBV20-1 and TRBJ2-4; D not resolved. V was clipped by 8 bases and J by 2 bases, with 13 bases between them. The CDR3 is 13 residues long. Per germline, CDR1 DFQATT and CDR2 SNEGSKA (reference sequence). The CDR3, as DNA: TGCAGTTTGACTCATCTATCCAAAAACATTCAGTACTTC. This gives the protein CSLTHLSKNIQYF.

As concerns this clonotype: A much bigger clone sits one base away, suggesting this may be a read error. The rearrangement uses TRBV6-1 and TRBJ2-1, with D possibly being TRBD1 or TRBD2 (5 bases each). V dropped 9 bases and J dropped 5 bases, with 14 bases sitting between them. This CDR3 comprises 13 residues. CDR1 is MNHNS, CDR2 SASEGT, per germline. Here the CDR3 DNA reads TGTGCCAGGAACCGGGACGACCACAATGAGCAGTTCTTC. Its translation is CARNRDDHNEQFF.

There are a few counts of this clonotype. The chain links TRBV27 to TRBJ2-5; D might be TRBD2 (6 bases). CDR3 length: 14 amino acids. Germline lookup yields CDR1 MNHEY and CDR2 SMNVEV (reference sequence). V was clipped by 0 bases and J by 5 bases, with 10 bases between them. The CDR3 nucleotides read TGTGCCAGCAGTTTATCAACAGGAGGGGAGACCCAGTACTTC. Translating it yields CASSLSTGGETQYF.

The V and J genes are TRBV4-2 and TRBJ1-4; 9 bases match TRBD1. Germline V CDR1 and CDR2: LGHNA, YNFKEQ. V lost 5 bases to trimming and J lost 8 bases; unmatched junction nucleotides: 9. This CDR3 has 15 amino acids. Written as DNA, the CDR3 is TGTGCCAGCAGCTCACAGGGGGCGACGGTCGAAAAACTGTTTTTT. Translation gives CASSSQGATVEKLFF.

The gene calls are TRBV6-1 and TRBJ2-7, with TRBD1 matching 7 bases. V was clipped by 5 bases and J by 4 bases; unmatched bases: 11. CDR3 length equals 15 residues. CDR1 MNHNS and CDR2 SASEGT come from the germline V gene. In DNA, the CDR3 is TGTGCCAGCAGTTTTAGGACAGGATACCCTTACGAGCAGTACTTC. It translates to CASSFRTGYPYEQYF.

This chain uses TRBV4-1 with TRBJ2-2; tentatively, D is TRBD1 (6 bases). The ends were cut back, 0 bases at V and 5 bases at J, with 19 bases in the middle. This CDR3 is built from 18 residues. Per the germline V gene, CDR1 is MGHRA and CDR2 is YSYEKL. In DNA form, the CDR3 reads TGCGCCAGCAGCCAAGATCTAATCAGGCAGGGGCTAACCGGGGAGCTGTTTTTT. Translation gives CASSQDLIRQGLTGELFF.

In this sample, this clonotype turned up a few times. This chain links TRBV7-2 with TRBJ2-7; 10 bases are shared with TRBD2. This CDR3 region has 15 residues. The V gene end was trimmed by 4 bases and the J gene end by 3 bases; junction bases not matched to a gene: 6. Germline CDR1 SGHTA, CDR2 FQGNSA. CDR3 sequence: CASSSLAGVNYEQYF. The CDR3 coding sequence is TGTGCCAGCAGCTCCCTAGCGGGAGTCAACTACGAGCAGTACTTC.

J is TRBJ2-7 and V is TRBV6-1; D is possibly TRBD1 (5 bases). V was trimmed by 6 bases and J by 0 bases, leaving 15 bases between them. Germline V lookup: CDR1 MNHNS, CDR2 SASEGT. There are 15 residues in the CDR3. This CDR3 is CASRKHRDSSYEQYF. CDR3 nucleotides: TGTGCCAGCAGAAAACACAGAGACAGCTCCTACGAGCAGTACTTC.

The J gene is TRBJ1-1, the V gene TRBV3-1; no clear D. The CDR3 totals 14 residues. Germline V gene lookup returns CDR1 LGHDT and CDR2 YNNKEL (reference sequence). V lost 0 bases to trimming and J lost 0 bases, with 5 bases between them. CDR3 residues: CASSQEGVNTEAFF. CDR3 nucleotide sequence: TGTGCCAGCAGCCAAGAGGGAGTGAACACTGAAGCTTTCTTT.